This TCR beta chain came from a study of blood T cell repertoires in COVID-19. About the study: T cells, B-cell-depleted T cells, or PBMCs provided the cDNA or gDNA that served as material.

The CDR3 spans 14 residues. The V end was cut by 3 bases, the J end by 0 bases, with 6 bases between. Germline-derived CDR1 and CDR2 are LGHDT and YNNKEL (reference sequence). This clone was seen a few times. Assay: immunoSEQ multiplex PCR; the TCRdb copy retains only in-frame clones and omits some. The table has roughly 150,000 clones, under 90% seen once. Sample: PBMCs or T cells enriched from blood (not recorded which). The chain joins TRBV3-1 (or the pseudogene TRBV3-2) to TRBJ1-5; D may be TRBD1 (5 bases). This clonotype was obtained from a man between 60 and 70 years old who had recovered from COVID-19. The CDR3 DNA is TGTGCCAGCAGCCACGGGGGTAGCAATCAGCCCCAGCATTTT. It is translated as CASSHGGSNQPQHF.